This T cell receptor beta chain stems from a study of high-grade serous ovarian cancer treatment subgroups. The wider study: On average, roughly 14,000 reads and several thousand unique TCR beta rearrangements were obtained per sample.

Tumor tissue was taken before any definitive surgery or chemotherapy was given. Notes on the study in general: Same-patient tumor repertoires overlapped at about 0.1 to 0.79; different patients barely overlapped. Repertoire analysis covered CDR3 alone, not CDR1 or CDR2.

TCRdb's table, derived via immunoSEQ multiplex PCR, lists solely in-frame clones and lacks some. The sample holds 4,500 or so clones; more than 70% are singletons and the top ten take roughly 18%. This CDR3 has 13 amino acids. Trimming removed 6 bases at V and 1 base at J, with 6 bases between. Germline V gene data show CDR1 as ENHRY and CDR2 as SYGVKD. This clone occurred a few times. Antigen: not known. The chain recombines TRBV10-3 with TRBJ2-2; D is unclear. Sequenced: tumor tissue. This sequence was found in a human donor with high-grade serous ovarian cancer. The CDR3 DNA sequence: TGTGCCATCAGCCATAAGAACACCGGGGAGCTGTTTTTT. This codes for CAISHKNTGELFF.